The rows below give T cell receptor beta chains drawn from one sample of a study of blood T cell repertoires in COVID-19. Assay used: immunoSEQ multiplex PCR; TCRdb lists only in-frame clones, some missing. The data show around 100,000 clones, 80% to 90% seen once. Sequencing was carried out using peripheral blood. The source of these receptors is a woman in her sixties with acute or convalescent COVID-19. The CDR3 runs from the conserved cysteine through the conserved F or W. The order of the fields is D gene, J gene, V gene, clone size, CDR3 DNA, CDR3 protein. A D gene is named only where the DNA matches it firmly. Clone size is stated in some rows and not others, as once, few, many or a class when expanded.

-,TRBJ1-2,TRBV4-1,once,TGCGCCAGCAGCCAAGATGGTCAGGTGCCTAACTATGGCTACACCTTC,CASSQDGQVPNYGYTF
-,TRBJ1-6,TRBV9,-,TGTGCCAGCGGCACGCAGAATTCACCCCTCCACTTT,CASGTQNSPLHF
-,TRBJ1-2,TRBV5-1,-,TGCGCCAGCAGCTTGCTAGGATATGGCTACACCTTC,CASSLLGYGYTF
-,TRBJ2-2,TRBV19,-,TGTGCCAGTATCGACAGGAACACCGGGGAGCTGTTTTTT,CASIDRNTGELFF
-,TRBJ2-5,TRBV7-9,once,TGTGCCAGCAGCTTAGACCTCGAGGAGACCCAGTACTTC,CASSLDLEETQYF
TRBD1,TRBJ1-5,TRBV6-5,few,TGTGCCAGCAGTTACCGACAGGGGACGGGTCAGCCCCAGCATTTT,CASSYRQGTGQPQHF
TRBD1,TRBJ1-2,TRBV6-2/TRBV6-3,-,TGTGCCAGCAGTTACCGGCCAGGGGGTGGCTACACCTTC,CASSYRPGGGYTF
-,TRBJ1-2,TRBV28,-,TGTGCCAGCAGTCTTTTGGGGCCTCTCTATGGCTACACCTTC,CASSLLGPLYGYTF
-,TRBJ1-2,TRBV7-9,-,TGTGCCAGCAGCCCACTAGGGGGTGGCTACACCTTC,CASSPLGGGYTF
TRBD1,TRBJ2-2,TRBV2,few,TGTGCCAGCAGTCGGGACAGCCGGAACACCGGGGAGCTGTTTTTT,CASSRDSRNTGELFF
TRBD2,TRBJ2-1,TRBV7-3,-,TGTGCCAGCAGCTTAACGTCGAGACTAGCGGGGGCCTACAATGAGCAGTTCTTC,CASSLTSRLAGAYNEQFF
TRBD1,TRBJ1-1,TRBV2,once,TGTGCCAGCAGTGAATCAGGACAGGTGAACACTGAAGCTTTCTTT,CASSESGQVNTEAFF
TRBD1,TRBJ1-4,TRBV7-9,-,TGTGCCAGCAGCCCTAGACAGGGATCTTCCGAAAAACTGTTTTTT,CASSPRQGSSEKLFF
TRBD1,TRBJ1-1,TRBV5-1,-,TGCGCCAGCAGCTTATCAGGGGGTTACATGAACACTGAAGCTTTCTTT,CASSLSGGYMNTEAFF
TRBD1,TRBJ1-5,TRBV24-1,-,TGTGCCACCAGCTCAGGACAGGGAAGCTATCAGCCCCAGCATTTT,CATSSGQGSYQPQHF
-,TRBJ1-2,TRBV3-1/TRBV3-2,-,TGTGCCAGCAGCCAGAGATCGGGGAATGGCTACACCTTC,CASSQRSGNGYTF
TRBD2,TRBJ2-5,TRBV7-9,-,TGTGCCAGCAGCCTTACACTAGCGGGAGGGCCGGAGACCCAGTACTTC,CASSLTLAGGPETQYF
TRBD2,TRBJ2-3,TRBV18,-,TGTGCCAGCTCATCTGGACTAGCGGGAGGGCCAGATACGCAGTATTTT,CASSSGLAGGPDTQYF
-,TRBJ2-5,TRBV9,-,TGTGCCAGCAGCGTAGCTCCGGGGATTCCAGGAGAGACCCAGTACTTC,CASSVAPGIPGETQYF
-,TRBJ1-1,TRBV6-5,-,TGTGCCAGCAGTTACTCCAGGTCCATACCGAACACTGAAGCTTTCTTT,CASSYSRSIPNTEAFF
TRBD2,TRBJ2-3,TRBV24-1,-,TGTGCCACCAGTGACGCGCTCCTTGGACTAGCGGAAGGCACAGATACGCAGTATTTT,CATSDALLGLAEGTDTQYF
TRBD1,TRBJ1-2,TRBV24-1,-,TGTGCCACTTCAGGGGGCTATGGCTACACCTTC,CATSGGYGYTF
TRBD2,TRBJ2-1,TRBV9,-,TGTGCCAGCAGCGCCTCCGGGACTAACAATGAGCAGTTCTTC,CASSASGTNNEQFF
TRBD1,TRBJ2-7,TRBV28,-,TGTGCCAGCAGAGAAACCGGGACAGGGGGCCAGTACTTC,CASRETGTGGQYF
-,TRBJ2-1,TRBV5-4,-,TGTGCCAGCAGCTTAAGGGCAGGGATAGGAAATGAGCAGTTCTTC,CASSLRAGIGNEQFF
-,TRBJ1-2,TRBV6-5,few,TGTGCCAGCAGCCCCACTTCGGGCAGGGGCGGATACACCTTC,CASSPTSGRGGYTF
-,TRBJ2-6,TRBV19,-,TGTGCCAGTAGTCCACGGGTGTCCGGGGCCAACGTCCTGACTTTC,CASSPRVSGANVLTF
TRBD2,TRBJ2-1,TRBV9,-,TGTGCCAGCAGTCCAGCGGGAGAGGGGTTGGGTGAGCAGTTCTTC,CASSPAGEGLGEQFF
TRBD1,TRBJ1-2,TRBV5-1,-,TGCGCCAGCAGGGTCGGGACAGCGAACTATGGCTACACCTTC,CASRVGTANYGYTF
TRBD2,TRBJ2-1,TRBV27,-,TGTGCCAGCAGGCCTAGCGGGAGGCACCCTTACAATGAGCAGTTCTTC,CASRPSGRHPYNEQFF
TRBD2,TRBJ2-2,TRBV9,once,TGTGCCAGCAGCGTGACTAGCGGGGCCCGAACTTACACCGGGGAGCTGTTTTTT,CASSVTSGARTYTGELFF
-,TRBJ1-2,TRBV6-1,-,TGTGCCAGCAGTGAAGCGCACAGGGAAGACTATGGCTACACCTTC,CASSEAHREDYGYTF
-,TRBJ1-2,TRBV6-5,-,TGTGCCAGCAGGGGGGCAGGGGATGGCTACACCTTC,CASRGAGDGYTF
-,TRBJ1-2,TRBV15,-,TGTGCCACCAGCAGACTTATTACAGAGGAGGATGGCTACACCTTC,CATSRLITEEDGYTF
TRBD2,TRBJ2-5,TRBV23-1,-,TGCGCCAGCACCCCTCGGAGACTAGCGGGCGCTCCTTTTCGAGAGACCCAGTACTTC,CASTPRRLAGAPFRETQYF
TRBD2,TRBJ2-2,TRBV5-1,-,TGCGCCAGCAGCTTAGTGATAGCGGGAGGCACCGGGGAGCTGTTTTTT,CASSLVIAGGTGELFF
-,TRBJ2-5,TRBV21-1,-,TGTGCCAGCAGCAAAGATGAAAGAGGGACAGCGCTAGAGACCCAGTACTTC,CASSKDERGTALETQYF
-,TRBJ2-3,TRBV7-9,once,TGTGCCAGCAGTACGAGCAGGGCAGATACGCAGTATTTT,CASSTSRADTQYF
TRBD1,TRBJ2-4,TRBV5-1,-,TGCGCCAGCAGCCTGCGACAGGGTGTGGACATTCAGTACTTC,CASSLRQGVDIQYF
-,TRBJ1-6,TRBV2,-,TGTGCCAGCCTCAGTCAAAGCTCCTATAATTCACCCCTCCACTTT,CASLSQSSYNSPLHF
TRBD2,TRBJ2-2,TRBV19,-,TGTGCCAGCACTGACTTGGCTAGCGGACACCTGAACACCGGGGAGCTGTTTTTT,CASTDLASGHLNTGELFF
TRBD2,TRBJ2-5,TRBV18,once,TGTGCCAGCTCACCTCTAACTTTGACTAGCGGGAGGGCCCAGGGCCAAGAGACCCAGTACTTC,CASSPLTLTSGRAQGQETQYF
-,TRBJ1-2,TRBV21-1,-,TGTGCCAGCAGCAAAAGGACAGAGGCAATACTTGGCTACACCTTC,CASSKRTEAILGYTF
-,TRBJ2-5,TRBV5-6,-,TGTGCCAGCAGCTTTCTTCACTCCCAAGAGACCCAGTACTTC,CASSFLHSQETQYF
TRBD1,TRBJ1-1,TRBV19,-,TGTGCCAGTAGTAGGGGACAGGGGAACACTGAAGCTTTCTTT,CASSRGQGNTEAFF
-,TRBJ2-2,TRBV9,once,TGTGCCAGCAGCGTCAATGGCAACGCCGGGGAGCTGTTTTTT,CASSVNGNAGELFF
-,TRBJ2-7,TRBV7-2,once,TGTGCCAGCGGATACGAGCGGAGAGCCTACGAGCAGTACTTC,CASGYERRAYEQYF
-,TRBJ2-2,TRBV6-5,-,TGTGCCAGCAGGGGAACAGGGAGTCGGACCGGGGAGCTGTTTTTT,CASRGTGSRTGELFF
TRBD2,TRBJ2-2,TRBV19,-,TGTGCCAGCGGGACTAGCGGGAGCGGGGGGGAGCTGTTTTTT,CASGTSGSGGELFF
-,TRBJ1-4,TRBV2,-,TGTGCCAGTATGGGGAGTAATGAAAAACTGTTTTTT,CASMGSNEKLFF
TRBD2,TRBJ2-1,TRBV9,-,TGTGCCAGCAGCGTAGACCCTAGCGGGAATTATGAGCAGTTCTTC,CASSVDPSGNYEQFF